This T cell receptor (beta chain) was documented in a study of blood T cell repertoires in COVID-19. Study-level information: Sources were T cells, B-cell-depleted T cells, or PBMCs; the material itself was cDNA or gDNA.

Original handling: From reference gene primer amplification, estimates of nucleated cell counts were derived. Clones were read by immunoSEQ multiplex PCR, and TCRdb kept only the in-frame ones, dropping some. That table gives V, J and clone size, and the DNA gave D and trimming. There are about 260,000 clones in the sample; 90% occur only once, and over 3.5% lies in the top ten. The CDR3 runs to 15 residues. Trimming took 8 bases from V and 11 from J; bases not matched to a gene: 16. Germline CDR1 and CDR2: MNHEY and SMNVEV (reference sequence). The specimen sequenced was peripheral blood. This TCR was sampled from a woman aged 35 to 49 with acute or convalescent COVID-19. This sequence joins TRBV27 and TRBJ1-1; 11 bases align to TRBD1. CDR3 residues: CASGSAQRTGGIAFF. DNA for the CDR3: TGTGCCAGCGGGAGTGCCCAACGGACAGGGGGCATTGCTTTCTTT.